The rows below give T cell receptor beta chains drawn from one sample of a study of CD8+ T cells in alopecia areata. Profiled with immunoSEQ multiplex PCR; TCRdb holds only in-frame clones, not every one. This table has 140,000 or so clones, 45% to 60% appearing once. The sequenced sample was CD4+ T cells sorted from blood, obtained at week 0. The receptors originated from a human donor with alopecia areata. CDR3s include the opening cysteine and the closing phenylalanine or tryptophan. A D gene is named only where the DNA matches it firmly. Clone size appears in some rows only: once, few, many, or a class for an expanded clone.

J | D | V | size | CDR3 | DNA
TRBJ2-3 | . | TRBV7-2 | few | CASSPRIGRGTDTQYF | TGTGCCAGCAGCCCGAGGATTGGGAGAGGCACAGATACGCAGTATTTT
TRBJ2-1 | TRBD1 | TRBV5-1 | . | CASSGGTGVGEQFF | TGCGCCAGCAGCGGCGGGACAGGGGTTGGTGAGCAGTTCTTC
TRBJ1-2 | TRBD1 | TRBV19 | . | CASSPQGAAGGGYTF | TGTGCCAGTAGTCCCCAGGGGGCTGCGGGAGGAGGCTACACCTTC
TRBJ2-1 | TRBD2 | TRBV30 | . | CAGTLAGGLSYNEQFF | TGTGCCGGCACTTTAGCGGGAGGCCTCTCCTACAATGAGCAGTTCTTC
TRBJ1-5 | . | TRBV30 | . | CAWSVRKGGWGDQPQHF | TGTGCCTGGAGTGTAAGGAAGGGGGGATGGGGCGATCAGCCCCAGCATTTT
TRBJ2-7 | . | TRBV5-4 | . | CASSWGGGQGNYEQYF | TGTGCCAGCAGCTGGGGGGGAGGACAGGGTAATTACGAGCAGTACTTC
TRBJ1-5 | . | TRBV23-1 | . | CASSQQEDRENYNQPQHF | TGCGCCAGCAGTCAACAGGAGGATCGGGAGAACTATAATCAGCCCCAGCATTTT
TRBJ2-1 | TRBD2 | TRBV30 | few | CAWTIAGSYNEQFF | TGTGCCTGGACCATAGCGGGATCTTACAATGAGCAGTTCTTC
TRBJ1-1 | . | TRBV29-1 | . | CSVEAFGRGDTEAFF | TGCAGCGTTGAAGCATTTGGGAGAGGGGACACTGAAGCTTTCTTT
TRBJ2-1 | . | TRBV18 | . | CASSPIGRHEQFF | TGTGCCAGCTCACCGATAGGGCGCCATGAGCAGTTCTTC
TRBJ2-6 | . | TRBV29-1 | . | CSVRRSGANVLTF | TGCAGCGTTAGGCGCTCTGGGGCCAACGTCCTGACTTTC
TRBJ2-3 | TRBD2 | TRBV4-3 | few | CASSQDLFREGQPDTQYF | TGCGCCAGCAGCCAAGATCTGTTCCGGGAGGGCCAACCAGATACGCAGTATTTT
TRBJ2-7 | . | TRBV23-1 | . | CASSHGYEQYF | TGCGCCAGCAGTCATGGGTACGAGCAGTACTTC
TRBJ2-7 | . | TRBV5-1 | . | CASRISLSRASGEQYF | TGCGCCAGCAGAATTTCCCTCTCTAGGGCGTCCGGCGAGCAGTACTTC
TRBJ1-2 | . | TRBV30 | . | CASGGLGQTYGYTF | TGTGCCTCTGGAGGCCTAGGGCAGACCTATGGCTACACCTTC
TRBJ2-6 | . | TRBV30 | . | CAWRGAGANVLTF | TGTGCCTGGAGGGGGGCTGGGGCCAACGTCCTGACTTTC
TRBJ2-2 | TRBD2 | TRBV18 | . | CASSETTSVGELFF | TGTGCCAGCTCGGAAACTACTAGCGTGGGGGAGCTGTTTTTT
TRBJ2-5 | . | TRBV7-8 | . | CASSLARGGTQYF | TGTGCCAGCAGCTTAGCCCGAGGGGGGACCCAGTACTTC
TRBJ2-1 | TRBD1 | TRBV10-3 | . | CATHRGPYNEQFF | TGTGCCACACACAGGGGTCCCTACAATGAGCAGTTCTTC
TRBJ1-5 | . | TRBV5-1 | . | CASSPGQYSNQPQHF | TGCGCCAGCAGCCCCGGACAGTATAGCAATCAGCCCCAGCATTTT
TRBJ2-5 | . | TRBV7-9 | few | CASSLDIMGYF | TGTGCCAGCAGCTTGGACATAATGGGGTACTTC
TRBJ2-3 | . | TRBV27 | few | CASSFRARTDTQYF | TGTGCCAGCAGTTTTAGGGCGCGGACAGATACGCAGTATTTT
TRBJ2-4 | . | TRBV29-1 | few | CSVEVTRTTKNIQYF | TGCAGCGTTGAAGTCACCCGGACTACCAAAAACATTCAGTACTTC
TRBJ2-2 | TRBD2 | TRBV2 | once | CATTSGEGGELFF | TGTGCCACCACGTCTGGGGAGGGCGGGGAGCTGTTTTTT
TRBJ2-7 | . | TRBV28 | few | CASSSPQRRSYEQYF | TGTGCCAGCAGTTCCCCACAGCGACGATCCTACGAGCAGTACTTC
TRBJ1-1 | . | TRBV29-1 | . | CSVGEGGQNTEAFF | TGCAGCGTGGGGGAAGGTGGGCAGAACACTGAAGCTTTCTTT
TRBJ2-2 | . | TRBV19 | few | CASSMRPRELFF | TGTGCCAGTAGTATGAGGCCCCGGGAGCTGTTTTTT
TRBJ2-5 | . | TRBV2 | . | CASSTPWQGETQYF | TGTGCCAGCAGTACCCCATGGCAGGGGGAGACCCAGTACTTC
TRBJ2-7 | TRBD2 | TRBV7-9 | . | CASILAGMAYEQYF | TGTGCCAGCATCCTAGCGGGAATGGCCTACGAGCAGTACTTC
TRBJ2-6 | TRBD1 | TRBV29-1 | . | CSVTGVGANVLTF | TGCAGCGTGACAGGGGTCGGGGCCAACGTCCTGACTTTC
TRBJ2-7 | . | TRBV15 | . | CATSRDLASEQYF | TGTGCCACCAGCAGAGATTTAGCGTCTGAGCAGTACTTC
TRBJ2-7 | . | TRBV30 | . | CAWSWRGVDEQYF | TGTGCCTGGAGTTGGAGGGGGGTCGACGAGCAGTACTTC
TRBJ2-2 | . | TRBV6-5 | . | CASSLKHTGELFF | TGTGCCAGCTCTCTGAAGCACACCGGGGAGCTGTTTTTT
TRBJ2-7 | TRBD2 | TRBV29-1 | . | CSVASGPYEQYF | TGCAGCGTTGCTAGCGGACCTTACGAGCAGTACTTC
TRBJ1-5 | . | TRBV5-6 | . | CASSLGWGRNQPQHF | TGTGCCAGCAGCTTGGGTTGGGGACGCAATCAGCCCCAGCATTTT
TRBJ2-7 | . | TRBV15 | . | CATSRRRTELYEQYF | TGTGCCACCAGCAGGAGACGGACGGAACTCTACGAGCAGTACTTC
TRBJ2-3 | . | TRBV29-1 | . | CSLDRGDTQYF | TGCAGCTTGGATAGGGGGGATACGCAGTATTTT
TRBJ1-2 | . | TRBV6-1 | . | CASSGARYGYTF | TGTGCCAGCAGTGGGGCTCGCTATGGCTACACCTTC
TRBJ2-3 | . | TRBV5-4 | . | CASSPGTYPLGNTQYF | TGTGCCAGCAGCCCTGGGACCTATCCCCTGGGAAATACGCAGTATTTT
TRBJ1-3 | . | TRBV30 | . | CAWSVRLQTGNTIYF | TGTGCCTGGAGTGTACGCCTACAGACTGGAAACACCATATATTTT
TRBJ2-3 | . | TRBV10-3 | . | CAISRLVRTDTQYF | TGTGCCATCAGTAGACTAGTAAGAACAGATACGCAGTATTTT
TRBJ1-5 | . | TRBV7-9 | . | CASSSDHGSTIYSNQPQHF | TGTGCCAGCAGTTCAGACCACGGTTCGACAATTTATAGCAATCAGCCCCAGCATTTT
TRBJ2-7 | . | TRBV2 | few | CASSEVESYEQYF | TGTGCCAGCAGTGAAGTTGAAAGCTACGAGCAGTACTTC
TRBJ2-7 | . | TRBV18 | . | CASSADGSYEQYF | TGTGCCAGCTCAGCGGACGGAAGTTACGAGCAGTACTTC
TRBJ1-1 | . | TRBV5-1 | . | CASSPLLNTEAFF | TGCGCCAGCAGCCCGTTACTAAACACTGAAGCTTTCTTT
TRBJ1-2 | . | TRBV30 | . | CAWSPQGHYGYTF | TGTGCCTGGAGTCCACAGGGACACTATGGCTACACCTTC
TRBJ2-3 | . | TRBV5-1 | . | CASSLLTDTQYF | TGCGCCAGCAGCCTACTGACAGATACGCAGTATTTT
TRBJ2-7 | . | TRBV7-2 | . | CASSFGGASYEQYF | TGTGCCAGCAGCTTTGGTGGGGCATCCTACGAGCAGTACTTC
TRBJ2-2 | TRBD2 | TRBV4-3 | many | CASSPGLAGPGFGELFF | TGCGCCAGCAGCCCGGGACTAGCGGGACCGGGGTTCGGGGAGCTGTTTTTT
TRBJ2-5 | TRBD2 | TRBV29-1 | . | CSAGGPETQYF | TGCAGCGCGGGGGGTCCTGAGACCCAGTACTTC